This TCR beta chain was identified in a study of T cell responses to AZD1222 COVID-19 vaccine. TCRdb's copy holds only in-frame clones and misses some; the assay was immunoSEQ multiplex PCR. Among some 110,000 clones listed, approximately 89% were seen once. Notes on the study in general: Increases in Spike-specific TCR breadth and depth were seen after two AZD1222 doses. Regions 160-218 and 743-854 held dominance among vaccine-associated CD4 TCRs, which spanned spike. Baseline serology detected seropositivity in only six AZD1222 recipients.

Points on this clone: No antigen is known for it.

Germline-derived CDR1 and CDR2 are SGHRS and YFSETQ. V lost 4 bases and J lost 0, with 13 bases in between. The CDR3 contains 15 residues. Material: peripheral blood, obtained 28 days after the second AZD1222 dose. The chain has TRBV5-1 and TRBJ1-1, with D possibly matching TRBD1 (5 bases). This receptor was identified in an adult who received the AZD1222 COVID-19 vaccine. Written as DNA, the CDR3 is TGCGCCAGCAGCGGGGGTCGACAGATGAACACTGAAGCTTTCTTT. Translating gives CASSGGRQMNTEAFF.